The next 5 T cell receptor beta chains were all read from a single sample in a study of CD4 T cells in lung cancer (dated by TCRdb to about 2019). Libraries were made using the immunoSEQ multiplex PCR assay. In its TCRdb copy, this immuneACCESS table keeps in-frame sequences only and misses some clones. Where compared with another copy, unresolved V genes explain less than half of these, and the others have no known cause. For this sample there are some 9,600 clones; over 60% appear just once. In total, the top ten clones hold roughly 14% of the sample. Non-adjacent lung tissue was taken as far as possible from the malignant lesion, at least 3 cm away, from the same resection. Sequences were obtained from normal lung tissue taken away from the tumor. These receptors were taken from a man in his fifties or sixties with non-small cell lung cancer.

A single count supports this clone. The CDR3 sequence is CASSGTLNTGELFF. The CDR3 DNA reads TGTGCCAGCAGCGGGACTTTGAACACCGGGGAGCTGTTTTTT. This sequence joins TRBV9 and TRBJ2-2; D is perhaps TRBD2 (5 bases). The CDR3 runs 14 residues. V was pared by 3 bases and J by 1 base, with 7 bases between. Germline CDR1 is SGDLS and CDR2 is YYNGEE.

The chain employs TRBV10-2 and TRBJ2-3, with 7 bases matching TRBD2. The junction had 13 bases not matched to a gene; V was cut back by 7 bases and J by 3 bases. This CDR3 contains 16 residues. Germline CDR1 WSHSY, CDR2 SAAADI. The CDR3 nucleotides read TGCGCCAGCAAGAAGGTATCTAGCGGTTGGACAGATACGCAGTATTTT. It translates to CASKKVSSGWTDTQYF.

This clone was detected only a few times. The chain couples TRBV10-2 to TRBJ2-5; D is ambiguous. CDR3 length: 12 amino acids. Germline assignment: CDR1 WSHSY and CDR2 SAAADI. The V end was cut by 2 bases, the J end by 4 bases, with 5 bases between. For the CDR3, the DNA is TGCGCCAGCAGTGAGGTCCGAGAGACCCAGTACTTC. Its protein product is CASSEVRETQYF.

V usage is TRBV10-3 and J usage is TRBJ2-7; no clear D gene. Trimming left V 5 bases short and J 3 bases short, with 8 bases between. This CDR3 spans 12 amino acids. The germline gives CDR1 ENHRY, CDR2 SYGVKD. The CDR3 nucleotides are TGTGCCATCAGTCCTGCGAACTACGAGCAGTACTTC. It translates to CAISPANYEQYF.

V and J are TRBV5-1 and TRBJ2-5; possibly TRBD1 for D (6 bases). Germline values: CDR1 SGHRS, CDR2 YFSETQ. Trimming removed 0 bases from V and 5 bases from J, with 17 bases in between. The CDR3 is 16 amino acids. CDR3 coding DNA: TGCGCCAGCAGCTTGGGCCTTCGGACAGAAGGGGAGACCCAGTACTTC. Encoded protein: CASSLGLRTEGETQYF.